This T cell receptor beta chain appears in the sequencing data of a study of regulatory T cells in long-lasting Graves disease. The CDR3 totals 16 residues. Per the germline V gene, CDR1 is SNHLY and CDR2 is FYNNEI. V lost 5 bases and J lost 3; bases outside the gene matches: 4. Building the TCR beta libraries relied on iRepertoire HTBI primers, and CDR3 regions underwent Arm-PCR. MiXCR, applied by TCRdb to the multiplex PCR reads, yields one record per CDR3 protein. The profile shows approximately 360,000 distinct CDR3 sequences, 20% to 25% of them singletons. This clonotype was recorded at least ten times. Time point described: persistent/refractory GD, antithyroid drugs over 5 years with positive TRAb. Following extraction of RNA from PBMCs, that RNA was used to make the TCR library.

Here the sequenced sample was peripheral blood mononuclear cells (PBMCs), taken when the disease was refractory, from a patient treated with antithyroid drugs. The receptor was isolated from a middle-aged woman with Graves disease. The chain is built from TRBV2 and TRBJ2-2; 12 nucleotides agree with TRBD2. CDR3 nucleotide sequence: TGTGCCAGCAGTCTGACTAGCGGGAGAGACACCGGGGAGCTGTTTTTT. Amino acids: CASSLTSGRDTGELFF.